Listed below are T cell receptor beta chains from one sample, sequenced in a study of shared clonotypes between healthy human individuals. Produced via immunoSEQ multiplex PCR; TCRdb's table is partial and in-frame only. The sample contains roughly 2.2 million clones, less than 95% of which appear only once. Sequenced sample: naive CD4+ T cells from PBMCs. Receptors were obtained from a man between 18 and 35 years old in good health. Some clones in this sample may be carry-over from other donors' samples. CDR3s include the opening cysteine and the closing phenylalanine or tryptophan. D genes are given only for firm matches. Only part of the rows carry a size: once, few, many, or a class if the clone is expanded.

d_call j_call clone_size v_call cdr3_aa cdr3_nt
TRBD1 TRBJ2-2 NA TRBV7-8 CASSFPDRVLTGELFF TGTGCCAGCAGCTTCCCAGACAGGGTCCTCACCGGGGAGCTGTTTTTT
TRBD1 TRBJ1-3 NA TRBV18 CASSYRGPTGNTIYF TGTGCCAGCTCATACAGGGGACCTACTGGAAACACCATATATTTT
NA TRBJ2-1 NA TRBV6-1 CASSVRQTGTSSPSYNEQFF TGTGCCAGCAGTGTGCGGCAAACCGGGACCTCCTCTCCCTCCTACAATGAGCAGTTCTTC
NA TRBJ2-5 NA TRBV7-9 CASSFASGEQYF TGTGCCAGCAGCTTCGCAAGTGGGGAGCAGTACTTC
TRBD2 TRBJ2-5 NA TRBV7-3 CASSSTRTSGQETQYF TGTGCCAGCAGCTCGACGCGGACTAGCGGACAAGAGACCCAGTACTTC
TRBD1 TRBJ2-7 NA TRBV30 CAWSVQGISYEQYF TGTGCCTGGAGTGTACAGGGGATCTCCTACGAGCAGTACTTC
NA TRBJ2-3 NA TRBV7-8 CASSLGRNTDTQYF TGTGCCAGCAGCTTAGGTCGGAACACAGATACGCAGTATTTT
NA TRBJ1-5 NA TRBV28 CASRKGGPNQPQHF TGTGCCAGCAGAAAGGGGGGTCCGAATCAGCCCCAGCATTTT
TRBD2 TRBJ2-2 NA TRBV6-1 CASSVVLAGATGELFF TGTGCCAGCAGTGTGGTGCTAGCGGGAGCCACCGGGGAGCTGTTTTTT
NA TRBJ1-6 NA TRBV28 CASSSQGRYNSPLHF TGTGCCAGCAGTTCCCAGGGACGGTATAATTCACCCCTCCACTTT
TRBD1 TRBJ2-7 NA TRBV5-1 CASSLQGAAYEQYF TGCGCCAGCAGCTTACAGGGGGCGGCCTACGAGCAGTACTTC
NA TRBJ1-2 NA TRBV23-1 CASSHLAAFNYGYTF TGCGCCAGCAGTCATTTAGCAGCCTTTAACTATGGCTACACCTTC
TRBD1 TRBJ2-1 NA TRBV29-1 CSPGTDNEQFF TGCAGCCCCGGGACAGACAATGAGCAGTTCTTC
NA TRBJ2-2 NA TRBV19 CASMAGSNTGELFF TGTGCCAGTATGGCAGGGTCGAACACCGGGGAGCTGTTTTTT
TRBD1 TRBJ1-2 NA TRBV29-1 CSVEPTGPGYTF TGCAGCGTTGAACCGACAGGGCCTGGCTACACCTTC
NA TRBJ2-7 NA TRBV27 CASTSPRGEQYF TGTGCCAGCACCTCCCCCCGGGGCGAGCAGTACTTC
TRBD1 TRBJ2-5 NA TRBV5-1 CASSPDRVGTQYF TGCGCCAGCAGCCCAGACAGGGTTGGGACCCAGTACTTC
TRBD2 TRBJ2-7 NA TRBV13 CASSLESGRAGEQYF TGTGCCAGCAGCTTAGAAAGCGGGAGGGCGGGTGAGCAGTACTTC
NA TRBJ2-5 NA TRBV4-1 CASSQVHRAGETQYF TGCGCCAGCAGCCAAGTCCACAGGGCTGGTGAGACCCAGTACTTC
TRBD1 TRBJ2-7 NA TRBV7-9 CASSLAGTGAYEQYF TGTGCCAGCAGCTTAGCCGGGACAGGGGCCTACGAGCAGTACTTC
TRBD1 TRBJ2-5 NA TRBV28 CASSSPPQGGQETQYF TGTGCCAGCAGTTCCCCTCCACAGGGGGGACAAGAGACCCAGTACTTC
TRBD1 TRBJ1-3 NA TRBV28 CASSRQGEGSGNTIYF TGTGCCAGCAGTCGCCAGGGGGAGGGCTCTGGAAACACCATATATTTT
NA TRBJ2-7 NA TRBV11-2 CASSLFALHSYEQYF TGTGCCAGCAGCTTATTCGCTTTGCACTCCTACGAGCAGTACTTC
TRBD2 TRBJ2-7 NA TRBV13 CASSLKAGGSYEQYF TGTGCCAGCAGCTTAAAGGCGGGAGGTTCCTACGAGCAGTACTTC
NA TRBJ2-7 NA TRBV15 CATSRDIARAASRLYF TGTGCCACCAGCAGAGATATCGCCCGGGCGGCTTCTCGATTGTACTTC
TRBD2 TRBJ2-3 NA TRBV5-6 CASSPPGLAGRFWDTQYF TGTGCCAGCAGCCCCCCGGGACTAGCGGGACGCTTCTGGGATACGCAGTATTTT
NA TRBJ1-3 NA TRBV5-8 CASSLGQSSGNTIYF TGTGCCAGCAGCTTGGGACAGAGCTCTGGAAACACCATATATTTT
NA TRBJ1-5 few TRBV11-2 CASSLGSNQPQHF TGTGCCAGCAGCCTCGGAAGCAATCAGCCCCAGCATTTT
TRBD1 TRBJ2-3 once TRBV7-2 CASSTRQGAPDTQYF TGTGCCAGCAGCACAAGACAGGGGGCTCCAGATACGCAGTATTTT
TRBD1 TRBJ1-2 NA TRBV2 CASSRDSNYGYTF TGTGCCAGCAGTAGGGACAGTAACTATGGCTACACCTTC
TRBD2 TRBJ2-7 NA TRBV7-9 CASSLYPGLGDYEQYF TGTGCCAGCAGCTTATATCCGGGACTAGGGGATTACGAGCAGTACTTC
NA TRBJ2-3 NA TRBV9 CASSVEGLASTDTQYF TGTGCCAGCAGCGTAGAGGGGCTAGCTAGCACAGATACGCAGTATTTT
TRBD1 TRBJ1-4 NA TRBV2 CASSKGTANEKLFF TGTGCCAGCAGTAAAGGGACAGCGAATGAAAAACTGTTTTTT
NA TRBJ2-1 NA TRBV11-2 CAVGTVYNEQFF TGTGCCGTCGGGACTGTCTACAATGAGCAGTTCTTC
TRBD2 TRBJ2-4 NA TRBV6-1 CASTERGSVKNIQYF TGTGCCAGCACCGAGCGGGGGTCAGTCAAAAACATTCAGTACTTC
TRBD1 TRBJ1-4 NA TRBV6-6 CASTLAQGGFEKLFF TGTGCCAGCACCCTAGCCCAGGGGGGCTTTGAAAAACTGTTTTTT
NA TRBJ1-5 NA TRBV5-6 CASSSFWKGDNNQPQHF TGTGCCAGCAGCTCATTCTGGAAGGGAGACAACAATCAGCCCCAGCATTTT
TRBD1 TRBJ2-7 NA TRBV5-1 CASRKGQTSYEQYF TGCGCCAGCAGGAAGGGACAGACATCCTACGAGCAGTACTTC
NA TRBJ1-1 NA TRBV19 CASSGGPGAAEAFF TGTGCCAGTAGTGGGGGTCCGGGGGCAGCTGAAGCTTTCTTT
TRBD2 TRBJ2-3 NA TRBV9 CASSPLAGSDTQYF TGTGCCAGCAGCCCACTAGCGGGGTCAGATACGCAGTATTTT
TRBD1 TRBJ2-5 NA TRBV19 CASSAQGRETQYF TGTGCCAGTAGCGCACAGGGGCGGGAGACCCAGTACTTC
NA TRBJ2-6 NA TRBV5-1 CASSLTPVVPGVAGANVLTF TGCGCCAGCAGCTTAACCCCGGTTGTCCCAGGGGTTGCTGGGGCCAACGTCCTGACTTTC
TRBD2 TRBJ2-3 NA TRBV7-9 CASSPRGGDTQYF TGTGCCAGCAGCCCTCGGGGGGGAGATACGCAGTATTTT
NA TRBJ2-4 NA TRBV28 CASSSGGEAKNIQYF TGTGCCAGCAGTTCTGGGGGCGAAGCCAAAAACATTCAGTACTTC
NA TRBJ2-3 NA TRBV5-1 CASSLPGDTQYF TGCGCCAGCAGCCTGCCCGGGGATACGCAGTATTTT
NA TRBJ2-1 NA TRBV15 CATSARQSSYNEQFF TGTGCCACCAGCGCTCGACAGAGCTCCTACAATGAGCAGTTCTTC
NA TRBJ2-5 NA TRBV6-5 CASSRLGASQETQYF TGTGCCAGCAGTCGCCTCGGCGCATCACAAGAGACCCAGTACTTC
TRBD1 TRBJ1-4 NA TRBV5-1 CASSPTPRGETNEKLFF TGCGCCAGCAGCCCCACCCCCAGGGGGGAAACTAATGAAAAACTGTTTTTT
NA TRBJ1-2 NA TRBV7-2 CASSPFGGGMYGYTF TGTGCCAGCAGCCCCTTTGGGGGGGGCATGTATGGCTACACCTTC
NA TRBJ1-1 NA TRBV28 CASSTGSLNTEAFF TGTGCCAGCAGTACCGGGTCCTTGAACACTGAAGCTTTCTTT
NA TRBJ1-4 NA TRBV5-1 CASSLQPTNEKLFF TGCGCCAGCAGCTTACAGCCAACTAATGAAAAACTGTTTTTT